Listed below are T cell receptor beta chains from one sample, sequenced in a study of cytomegalovirus exposure and HLA in healthy donors. Profiling relied on immunoSEQ multiplex PCR, and the TCRdb table lists in-frame clones only, not all of them. The sample records about 170,000 clones, approximately 83% being singletons. The sample taken for sequencing was PBMCs. The source of these receptors is a boy aged 2-15 years in good health and CMV-seronegative. The CDR3 runs from the conserved cysteine through the conserved F or W. A D gene is named only where the DNA matches it firmly. A row's size may be missing; if present it is once, few, many or a size class.

D: TRBD1; size: NA; V: TRBV14; J: TRBJ2-1; DNA: TGTGCCAGCAGCCCATCTGCGGCTGGACAGGGAAAAAACCGGCAGTTCTTC; CDR3: CASSPSAAGQGKNRQFF
D: TRBD1; size: few; V: TRBV5-1; J: TRBJ2-2; DNA: TGCGCCAGCAGCTTGGGCGGACAGGGGCCCGCCGGGGAGCTGTTTTTT; CDR3: CASSLGGQGPAGELFF
D: TRBD2; size: NA; V: TRBV10-2; J: TRBJ2-1; DNA: TGCGCCAGCAGTGAGGGGGCGGGGGGGGTGGAGTTCTTC; CDR3: CASSEGAGGVEFF
D: NA; size: few; V: TRBV7-8; J: TRBJ1-5; DNA: TGTGCCAGCAGCTTCGGACACGAAAATCAGCCCCAGCATTTT; CDR3: CASSFGHENQPQHF
D: NA; size: NA; V: TRBV7-9; J: TRBJ2-7; DNA: TGTGCCAGCAGCTTAGCGCGGCAGGGGTACGAGCAGTACTTC; CDR3: CASSLARQGYEQYF
D: NA; size: NA; V: TRBV19; J: TRBJ1-1; DNA: TGTGCCAGTAGTGTCTATTGGAGGGAATCGAACACTGAAGCTTTCTTT; CDR3: CASSVYWRESNTEAFF
D: NA; size: NA; V: TRBV6-6; J: TRBJ2-7; DNA: TGTGCCAGCCTTGGACGGAGGAGCTCCTACGAGCAGTACTTC; CDR3: CASLGRRSSYEQYF
D: NA; size: NA; V: TRBV6-1; J: TRBJ2-7; DNA: TGTGCCAGCGGTGGGACATCCTACGAGCAGTACTTC; CDR3: CASGGTSYEQYF
D: NA; size: NA; V: TRBV15; J: TRBJ1-5; DNA: TGTGCCACCAGCAGAGATCGAGGGGGTCAGCCCCAGCATTTT; CDR3: CATSRDRGGQPQHF
D: NA; size: NA; V: TRBV6-5; J: TRBJ1-6; DNA: TGTGCCAGCAGTTACTCGACGGCAGGGGACAATTCACCCCTCCACTTT; CDR3: CASSYSTAGDNSPLHF
D: NA; size: NA; V: TRBV7-2; J: TRBJ2-5; DNA: TGTGCCAGCAGCTTAGTGGGGGGACAAGAGACCCAGTACTTC; CDR3: CASSLVGGQETQYF
D: TRBD2; size: NA; V: TRBV7-6; J: TRBJ2-3; DNA: TGTGCCAGCAGCCCGCTCTTCGCGGGAGCATCAGATACGCAGTATTTT; CDR3: CASSPLFAGASDTQYF
D: NA; size: NA; V: TRBV20-1; J: TRBJ1-4; DNA: TGCAGTGCTAGAGTTAGTGAAAAACTGTTTTTT; CDR3: CSARVSEKLFF
D: TRBD1; size: NA; V: TRBV6-1; J: TRBJ2-2; DNA: TGTGCCAGCAGTTGGGACAGGGCGGCCGGGGAGCTGTTTTTT; CDR3: CASSWDRAAGELFF
D: TRBD2; size: NA; V: TRBV6-4; J: TRBJ2-2; DNA: TGTGCCAGCAGTGCCGTCCTCCTGACGGGGGGGCGGACCGGGGAGCTGTTTTTT; CDR3: CASSAVLLTGGRTGELFF
D: TRBD1; size: NA; V: TRBV25-1; J: TRBJ2-5; DNA: TGTGCCAGCAGGGCCGGGACAGGGATGTTTGAAGGAGAGACCCAGTACTTC; CDR3: CASRAGTGMFEGETQYF
D: TRBD1; size: NA; V: TRBV27; J: TRBJ2-2; DNA: TGTGCCAGCAGTGCCCCCCGGACAGGGGACACCGGGGAGCTGTTTTTT; CDR3: CASSAPRTGDTGELFF
D: TRBD1; size: NA; V: TRBV7-9; J: TRBJ1-6; DNA: TGTGCCAGCAGTTCCAGCGGACAGGGCAGAAATTCACCCCTCCACTTT; CDR3: CASSSSGQGRNSPLHF
D: TRBD1; size: NA; V: TRBV29-1; J: TRBJ2-1; DNA: TGCAGCGTTGAAGAAGGGACAGGAATCCGCAGTGAGCAGTTCTTC; CDR3: CSVEEGTGIRSEQFF
D: NA; size: NA; V: TRBV28; J: TRBJ1-4; DNA: TGTGCCAGCAGTTCCCAATGGACAGCGCTCGCAACTAATGAAAAACTGTTTTTT; CDR3: CASSSQWTALATNEKLFF
D: NA; size: NA; V: TRBV30; J: TRBJ2-1; DNA: TGTGCCTGGAGTGTTGGTAGCAATGAGCAGTTCTTC; CDR3: CAWSVGSNEQFF
D: NA; size: NA; V: TRBV2; J: TRBJ1-2; DNA: TGTGCCAGCACCAGGGAAGGTAGCTATGGCTACACCTTC; CDR3: CASTREGSYGYTF
D: NA; size: NA; V: TRBV19; J: TRBJ1-1; DNA: TGTGCCAGTTCCCTTTGGAGCTATAGCAGAATGAACACTGAAGCTTTCTTT; CDR3: CASSLWSYSRMNTEAFF
D: TRBD1; size: NA; V: TRBV19; J: TRBJ1-1; DNA: TGTGCCAGTCAAACGAAGGGACAGATGAACACTGAAGCTTTCTTT; CDR3: CASQTKGQMNTEAFF
D: NA; size: NA; V: TRBV4-3; J: TRBJ1-1; DNA: TGCGCCAGCAGCCAAGCGAAATTCTCGGTATCTGAAGCTTTCTTT; CDR3: CASSQAKFSVSEAFF
D: NA; size: NA; V: TRBV23-1; J: TRBJ1-3; DNA: TGCGCCAGCAGTCAATTTCCACACCACCTGGACAGCGGAAACACCATATATTTT; CDR3: CASSQFPHHLDSGNTIYF
D: NA; size: once; V: TRBV7-9; J: TRBJ2-3; DNA: TGTGCCAGCAGCCAGGGTACAGATACGCAGTATTTT; CDR3: CASSQGTDTQYF
D: TRBD2; size: few; V: TRBV5-1; J: TRBJ2-5; DNA: TGCGCCAGCAGCTTTTCCGCCGGGGGCGGGGGGGCCAAAGAGACCCAGTACTTC; CDR3: CASSFSAGGGGAKETQYF
D: TRBD2; size: NA; V: TRBV13; J: TRBJ2-6; DNA: TGTGCCAGCAGCGTCCGGACTAGCGGGAGGTCGACCGGGGCCAACGTCCTGACTTTC; CDR3: CASSVRTSGRSTGANVLTF
D: NA; size: NA; V: TRBV6-5; J: TRBJ2-1; DNA: TGTGCCAGCAGTCTTACGACTGGCGCTCACAATGAGCAGTTCTTC; CDR3: CASSLTTGAHNEQFF
D: NA; size: NA; V: TRBV20-1; J: TRBJ1-1; DNA: TGCAGTGCCGAACTCAACACTGAAGCTTTCTTT; CDR3: CSAELNTEAFF
D: NA; size: once; V: TRBV6-1; J: TRBJ2-3; DNA: TGTGCCAGCACCCGAGGGGGCGGGGGCACAGATACGCAGTATTTT; CDR3: CASTRGGGGTDTQYF
D: TRBD1; size: NA; V: TRBV19; J: TRBJ1-6; DNA: TGTGCCAGTAGTATAGCGCTGGACAGGGGGTTTTCACCCCTCCACTTT; CDR3: CASSIALDRGFSPLHF
D: TRBD2; size: NA; V: TRBV19; J: TRBJ2-1; DNA: TGTGCCAGTACCAGCGGGAGGGACTACAATGAGCAGTTCTTC; CDR3: CASTSGRDYNEQFF
D: NA; size: NA; V: TRBV15; J: TRBJ2-1; DNA: TGTGCCACCAGCAGTAGATATGAGCAGTTCTTC; CDR3: CATSSRYEQFF
D: NA; size: NA; V: TRBV7-9; J: TRBJ2-6; DNA: TGTGCCAGCAGTGACAGCTCTGGGGCCAACGTCCTGACTTTC; CDR3: CASSDSSGANVLTF
D: NA; size: NA; V: TRBV25-1; J: TRBJ1-1; DNA: TGTGCCAGCAGTCTCGCAGGGTTGGTTGATACTGAAGCTTTCTTT; CDR3: CASSLAGLVDTEAFF
D: NA; size: few; V: TRBV14; J: TRBJ2-3; DNA: TGTGCCAGCAGCCCAGCCCGGAACGGGGAGTGGTATTTT; CDR3: CASSPARNGEWYF
D: TRBD1; size: once; V: TRBV7-2; J: TRBJ1-2; DNA: TGTGCCAGCAGCTTAGGACAGGGAATACAGGGCTACACCTTC; CDR3: CASSLGQGIQGYTF
D: NA; size: NA; V: TRBV4-3; J: TRBJ2-7; DNA: TGCGCCAGCAGCCAAGAAGGGGGCGCGGGGAGCTACGAGCAGTACTTC; CDR3: CASSQEGGAGSYEQYF
D: TRBD1; size: NA; V: TRBV5-6; J: TRBJ1-2; DNA: TGTGCCAGCAGCTTCGGGACAGGGGGACTCGGTGGCTACACCTTC; CDR3: CASSFGTGGLGGYTF
D: TRBD1; size: NA; V: TRBV5-4; J: TRBJ1-1; DNA: TGTGCCAGCAGCTTGGGTACAGGGGGCACTGAAGCTTTCTTT; CDR3: CASSLGTGGTEAFF
D: NA; size: once; V: TRBV5-1; J: TRBJ1-1; DNA: TGCGCCAGCAGCTTGGAAAGGGGGGGCTGGGGTGAAGCTTTCTTT; CDR3: CASSLERGGWGEAFF
D: NA; size: NA; V: TRBV7-8; J: TRBJ2-6; DNA: TGTGCCAGCCGTATTACTGGGGCCAACGTCCTGACTTTC; CDR3: CASRITGANVLTF
D: TRBD2; size: NA; V: TRBV7-9; J: TRBJ2-5; DNA: TGTGCCAGCAGCTTAGAACTAGCGGTGGAGACCCAGTACTTC; CDR3: CASSLELAVETQYF